Given below is one TCR beta chain in context. The data were taken from a study of blood T cell repertoires in COVID-19. About the study: PBMCs, B-cell-depleted T cells, or T cells provided the cDNA or gDNA that made up the material.

Original handling: Quantification of nucleated cells was approximated via reference gene primer amplification. The assay was immunoSEQ multiplex PCR, and TCRdb's table has in-frame clones only and misses some. V and J calls and clone size are those listed in that table; D and trimming were worked out from the DNA. Of roughly 75,000 clones in the sample, 85% to 90% are singletons; the top ten hold approximately 0.59%. Sequencing was carried out using peripheral blood. This TCR came from a man in his sixties with acute or convalescent COVID-19.

In DNA form, the CDR3 reads TGTGCCAGCAGTTTTTCCAGAGGGGAAAAACTGTTTTTT. Encoded protein: CASSFSRGEKLFF. The chain has TRBV12-3 or TRBV12-4 and TRBJ1-4; no reliable D call. Deletions cut 3 bases from V and 8 bases from J, with 10 bases between. The CDR3 runs 13 residues.